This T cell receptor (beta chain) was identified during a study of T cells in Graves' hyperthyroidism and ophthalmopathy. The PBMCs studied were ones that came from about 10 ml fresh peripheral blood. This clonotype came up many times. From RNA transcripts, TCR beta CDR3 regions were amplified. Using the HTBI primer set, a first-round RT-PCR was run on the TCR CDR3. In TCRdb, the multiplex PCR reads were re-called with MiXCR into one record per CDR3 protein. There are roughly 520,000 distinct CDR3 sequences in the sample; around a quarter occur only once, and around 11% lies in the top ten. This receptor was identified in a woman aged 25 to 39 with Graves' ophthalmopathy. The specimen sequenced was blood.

The CDR3 DNA reads TGTGCCACCAGTGACGTGACAGCAAACTATGGCTACACCTTC. This encodes CATSDVTANYGYTF. V and J are TRBV24-1 and TRBJ1-2, with D possibly matching TRBD1 (5 bases). This CDR3 is built from 14 residues. Germline values: CDR1 KGHDR, CDR2 SFDVKD. V lost 4 bases and J 2 bases, leaving 10 bases between the germline ends.